What follows describes a single T cell receptor beta chain. Trimming took 7 bases from V and 0 from J, leaving 19 bases between them. Germline V gives CDR1 LNHNV, CDR2 YYDKDF (reference sequence). This CDR3 has 17 residues. The record originates from a study of T-cell reconstitution after alpha-beta-depleted transplantation in children. Library preparation (for TCRbeta) was performed with unique molecular identifiers. TCRdb itself ran the PCR reads through MiXCR, one entry per CDR3 protein. The sample yields about 460,000 distinct CDR3 sequences, over 10% seen once. Material: PBMCs, mostly from graft donor cells, obtained 180 days after TCRalphabeta/CD19-depleted stem cell transplant. The chain combines TRBV15 with TRBJ2-1; D is undetermined. The sequence derives from a female patient between 2 and 15 years old who had a stem cell transplant for aplastic anemia, so the T cells may come from the graft donor. For the CDR3, the DNA is TGTGCCACCATCGGTCGTCCCTACGAGAGCTCCTACAATGAGCAGTTCTTC. The encoded protein is CATIGRPYESSYNEQFF.